The T cell receptor beta chain described here comes from a study of identical twins. The germline V gene encodes CDR1 SGHTA and CDR2 FQGNSA. Trimming took off 1 base at V and 8 bases at J, with 19 bases between the two ends. CDR3 size: 16 residues. This clonotype was observed a few times. Template switching (which added a universal primer site) was used, and cDNA carried unique molecular identifiers. TCRdb independently ran MiXCR on the 5' RACE reads; one entry per CDR3 protein. The top ten hold under 3.5% of the sample, which has approximately 600,000 distinct CDR3 sequences, around 9.6% seen once. This same sample was also part of a study on yellow fever vaccine responses in identical twins.

This clonotype was sampled from a young woman in good health. The sequenced sample consisted of PBMCs. This rearrangement joins TRBV7-2 to TRBJ2-3; D perhaps matches TRBD1 (6 bases). The CDR3 here is CASSLGARAIGGTQYF. In DNA form, the CDR3 reads TGTGCCAGCAGCTTAGGGGCCCGGGCCATAGGGGGTACGCAGTATTTT.